The T cell receptor beta chain described here comes from a study of T cell responses to AZD1222 COVID-19 vaccine. Findings of the study overall: In a largely white British group with more females than males, clonal diversity was possibly underestimated. Compared with day 0, the breadth and depth of the Spike-specific TCR repertoire rose significantly after two doses of AZD1222.

The germline CDR1 and CDR2 sequences are LNHDA and SQIVND (reference sequence). This CDR3 has 16 residues. Trimming stripped 6 bases from V and 4 bases from J, with 21 bases between. TCRdb's table, derived via immunoSEQ multiplex PCR, lists solely in-frame clones and lacks some. The sample shows 44,000 or so clones, 75% to 85% of them seen only once. With respect to this clone: The target antigen is unknown.

The sample was peripheral blood, taken on day 0 of AZD1222 vaccination. This chain joins TRBV19 and TRBJ1-1; the D gene is possibly TRBD1 (6 bases). This TCR derives from an adult in good health. CDR3 DNA sequence: TGTGCCAGTAGCCCCGGGGGGGGGCTGGTAGGCACTGAAGCTTTCTTT. Protein: CASSPGGGLVGTEAFF.